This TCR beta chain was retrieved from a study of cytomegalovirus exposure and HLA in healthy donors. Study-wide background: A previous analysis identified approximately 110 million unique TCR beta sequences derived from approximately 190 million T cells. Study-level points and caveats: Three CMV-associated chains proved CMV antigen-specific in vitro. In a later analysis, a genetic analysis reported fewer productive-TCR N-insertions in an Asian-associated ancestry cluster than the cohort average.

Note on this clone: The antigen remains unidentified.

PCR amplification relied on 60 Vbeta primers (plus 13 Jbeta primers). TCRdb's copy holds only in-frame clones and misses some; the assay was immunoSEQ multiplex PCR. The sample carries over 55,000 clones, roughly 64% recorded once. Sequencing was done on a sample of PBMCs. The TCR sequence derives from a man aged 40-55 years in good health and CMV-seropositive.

The CDR3 DNA reads as TGTGCCAGCAGCGACCTTGAACAGGTCAAGTCATATGGCTACACCTTC. Translated, it gives CASSDLEQVKSYGYTF. The J gene is TRBJ1-2, the V gene TRBV7-9, with TRBD1 as a possible D gene (5 bases). CDR1 and CDR2 from the germline V gene are SEHNR and FQNEAQ (reference sequence). This CDR3 contains 16 residues. With 5 bases removed from V and 5 bases from J, the gap between germline ends came to 21 bases. The variable domain in full, completed from reference TRBV7-9 and TRBJ1-2, reads DTGVSQNPRHKITKRGQNVTFRCDPISEHNRLYWYRQTLGQGPEFLTYFQNEAQLEKSRLLSDRFSAERPKGSFSTLEIQRTEQGDSAMYLCASSDLEQVKSYGYTFGSGTRLTVV.